This T cell receptor beta chain was identified during a study of read filtering for tumor transcriptome and immune sequencing. Overall study: R-ISS stage counts were eight or nine for I, roughly 15 for II, roughly seven for III. Study-wide results and limits: Dropping single-read clonotypes raised IR-seq and RNA-seq shared-clonotype correlation.

The CDR3 covers 14 residues. V dropped 2 bases and J dropped 6 bases, with 11 bases sitting between them. The germline V gene encodes CDR1 MNHEY and CDR2 SVGEGT. Bone marrow was sampled from every patient at the time of active disease. The library was built from roughly 400 ng RNA with molecular barcoded adaptors for alpha/delta and beta/gamma chains. TCRdb called the reads again in MiXCR, with one record for every CDR3 protein. This sample has roughly 90,000 distinct CDR3 sequences; 9% to 15% occur once, and the top ten carry approximately 15%. There are many counts of this clonotype. Antigen unknown.

The sequence derives from a donor aged 40 or older with multiple myeloma. Sequencing input: a population of CD138-negative cells sorted from bone marrow. The chain uses TRBV6-2 or TRBV6-3 and TRBJ1-5, with D unclear. The CDR3 protein is CASSYGYVGQPQHF. As DNA, the CDR3 is TGTGCCAGCAGTTACGGTTACGTCGGTCAGCCCCAGCATTTT.